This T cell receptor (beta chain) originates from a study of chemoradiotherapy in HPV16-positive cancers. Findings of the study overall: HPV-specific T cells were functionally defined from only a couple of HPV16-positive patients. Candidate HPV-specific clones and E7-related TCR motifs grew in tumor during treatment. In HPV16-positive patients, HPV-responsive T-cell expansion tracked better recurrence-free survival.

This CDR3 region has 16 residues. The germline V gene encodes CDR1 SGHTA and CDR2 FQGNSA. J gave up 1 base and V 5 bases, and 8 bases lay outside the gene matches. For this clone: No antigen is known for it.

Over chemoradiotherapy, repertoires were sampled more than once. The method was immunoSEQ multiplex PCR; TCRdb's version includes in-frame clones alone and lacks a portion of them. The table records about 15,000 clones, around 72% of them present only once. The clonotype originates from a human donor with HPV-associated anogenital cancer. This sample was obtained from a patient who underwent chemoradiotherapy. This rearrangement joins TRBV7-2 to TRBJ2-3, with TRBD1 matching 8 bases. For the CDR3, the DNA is TGTGCCAGCAGCCCGCGAATGGGACAGGGCACAGATACGCAGTATTTT. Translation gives CASSPRMGQGTDTQYF.